This T cell receptor (beta chain) derives from a study of a mutant IDH1 vaccine in newly diagnosed glioma. TCRdb's copy holds only in-frame clones and misses some; the assay was immunoSEQ multiplex PCR. The sample lists tens of thousands of clones, roughly 79% occurring once. On this clone itself: Its target is unknown.

Described time point: week 23, last vaccination. Doses comprised 300 ug of mutant IDH1 20-mer peptide each, plus topical imiquimod. General study findings and limits: Seemingly, top peripheral T cell clonotype changes bore no relation to pseudoprogression.

CDR1 is SEHNR, CDR2 FQNEAQ, per germline (reference sequence). This CDR3 is 16 amino acids long. Trimming at V came to 0 bases and at J to 8 bases, leaving 8 bases not matched to a gene. The gene calls are TRBV7-9 and TRBJ1-4, with TRBD1 matching over 8 bases. Sequences were derived from PBMCs, sampled from a glioma patient whose treatment included an IDH1 peptide vaccine. This TCR was recovered from a man in his forties with glioma. CDR3 coding DNA: TGTGCCAGCAGCTTAGCCCAGACAGGGGATAGGGAAAAACTGTTTTTT. It specifies CASSLAQTGDREKLFF. Variable domain in full (rest from reference TRBV7-9 and TRBJ1-4): DTGVSQNPRHKITKRGQNVTFRCDPISEHNRLYWYRQTLGQGPEFLTYFQNEAQLEKSRLLSDRFSAERPKGSFSTLEIQRTEQGDSAMYLCASSLAQTGDREKLFFGSGTQLSVL.